The 9 T cell receptor beta chains below all came from one sample that was sequenced in a study of radiation and T cells in renal cell carcinoma. Sequencing was performed with immunoSEQ multiplex PCR; in TCRdb, only in-frame clones are kept and a portion is missing. The repertoire holds around 46,000 clones, with around 83% as singletons. The time point is: baseline pretreatment blood. The treatment was: 15 Gy SBRT to primary tumor, nephrectomy 4 weeks later. Sequences were derived from blood, sampled from a patient whose treatment included radiotherapy and nephrectomy. These TCRs come from a woman in her seventies with renal cell carcinoma.

This clone was counted a few times. The chain uses TRBV5-4 and TRBJ1-1; 8 nucleotides line up with TRBD1. The CDR3 runs 17 residues. Germline V gene sequence: CDR1 SGHNT, CDR2 YYREEE (reference sequence). V shed 0 bases, J shed 1 base, and the junction held 8 bases outside the gene matches. CDR3 nucleotides: TGTGCCAGCAGCTTGGCTCAGAGGACAGGGTCGAACACTGAAGCTTTCTTT. It encodes CASSLAQRTGSNTEAFF.

The gene calls are TRBV5-1 and TRBJ1-4, with 7 bases aligning to TRBD1. The germline V gene has CDR1 SGHRS and CDR2 YFSETQ. The CDR3 spans 14 residues. Losses at the gene ends were 0 bases for V and 6 bases for J; bases not matched to a gene: 2. The DNA of the CDR3 is TGCGCCAGCAGCTTGGACAGGGGATATGAAAAACTGTTTTTT. As protein: CASSLDRGYEKLFF.

The CDR3 protein is CASSSGLGQPQHF. CDR3 sequence (DNA): TGTGCCAGCAGCTCGGGTCTTGGGCAGCCCCAGCATTTT. V usage is TRBV7-9 and J usage is TRBJ1-5; D is unclear. Germline V gene data show CDR1 as SEHNR and CDR2 as FQNEAQ (reference sequence). This CDR3 spans 13 amino acids. V dropped 4 bases and J dropped 7 bases, with 11 bases sitting between them.

The chain links TRBV10-3 to TRBJ2-3, with TRBD2 matching 10 bases. Trimming at V came to 4 bases and at J to 3 bases, leaving 7 bases not matched to a gene. CDR3 length: 16 amino acids. Germline CDR1 is ENHRY and CDR2 is SYGVKD. The CDR3 sequence: CAISARSGGRTDTQYF. CDR3 bases: TGTGCCATCAGTGCGCGTAGCGGGGGGAGGACAGATACGCAGTATTTT.

This sequence joins TRBV7-6 and TRBJ2-7; possibly TRBD2 for D (5 bases). V gave up 5 bases and J gave up 0 bases, with 11 bases separating them. Looked up from germline, CDR1 is SGHVS and CDR2 is FNYEAQ. The CDR3 sequence is 14 residues long. This CDR3 is CASSPRRDSYEQYF. CDR3 coding DNA: TGTGCCAGCAGCCCCCGACGGGACTCCTACGAGCAGTACTTC.

The J gene is TRBJ2-7, the V gene TRBV7-9; D is possibly TRBD2 (6 bases). The length of the CDR3 is 15 residues. Germline CDR1 SEHNR, CDR2 FQNEAQ (reference sequence). V lost 2 bases and J 2 bases, leaving 13 bases between the germline ends. DNA of the CDR3: TGTGCCAGCAGCTTACTGGAGGGCCATCCCTACGAGCAGTACTTC. Translated, it gives CASSLLEGHPYEQYF.

The rearrangement links TRBV11-2 to TRBJ2-3; TRBD2 matches 7 bases. This CDR3 spans 15 amino acids. Germline CDR1 and CDR2: SGHAT and FQNNGV. Trimming at V came to 3 bases and at J to 0 bases, leaving 3 bases not matched to a gene. This CDR3 reads CASSLGGLSTDTQYF. In DNA, the CDR3 is TGTGCCAGCAGCTTGGGAGGGCTGAGCACAGATACGCAGTATTTT.

The chain couples TRBV6-5 to TRBJ2-7; tentative D call: TRBD2 (6 bases). Trimming stripped 4 bases from V and 7 bases from J, with 17 bases between. The CDR3 spans 14 residues. Per germline, CDR1 MNHEY and CDR2 SVGAGI. The chain's CDR3 is CASSLTPYGGEQYF. The CDR3 DNA is TGTGCCAGCAGTTTAACCCCGTACGGAGGGGAGCAGTACTTC.

V gene TRBV20-1 combines with J gene TRBJ2-7; no clear D. The CDR3 runs 11 residues. V lost 0 bases to trimming and J lost 4 bases, with 4 bases between them. The germline gives CDR1 DFQATT, CDR2 SNEGSKA (reference sequence). The CDR3: CSAREGYEQYF. CDR3 nucleotides: TGCAGTGCTAGAGAGGGGTACGAGCAGTACTTC.